Listed below are T cell receptor beta chains from one sample, sequenced in a study of shared clonotypes between healthy human individuals. Sequenced by immunoSEQ multiplex PCR; TCRdb stores in-frame clones only, minus some. The data show about 460,000 clones, more than 70% seen once. The material sequenced was PBMCs. The receptors here all came from a woman in her forties in good health. Some clones in this sample may be carry-over from other donors' samples. Both conserved end residues are part of each CDR3. The D gene is left open where the match is weak.

D gene	V gene	J gene	CDR3 protein
NA	TRBV6-1	TRBJ1-5	CASSELLGLYSNQPQHF
NA	TRBV4-3	TRBJ2-1	CASSQDRRGRALPVQFF
NA	TRBV27	TRBJ1-1	CASSFRAATEAFF
TRBD1	TRBV28	TRBJ2-6	CASSPGGTGASGANVLTF
NA	TRBV10-3	TRBJ2-3	CAISGEVEDTQYF
TRBD2	TRBV6-5	TRBJ2-7	CASRSTGTSFREQYF
NA	TRBV2	TRBJ1-1	CASSDERDTEAFF
NA	TRBV11-3	TRBJ2-7	CASSVGTGYEQYF
NA	TRBV18	TRBJ2-7	CASSPRWEGDSMEQYF
NA	TRBV4-1	TRBJ2-7	CASSQDPAGAYEQYF
TRBD2	TRBV7-9	TRBJ2-1	CASSSGLATEDEQFF
NA	TRBV6-6	TRBJ1-1	CASRQGGTEAFF
NA	TRBV28	TRBJ1-1	CASSLRGEGTEAFF
NA	TRBV7-2	TRBJ2-7	CASSLGPEVAYEQYF
NA	TRBV7-2	TRBJ1-2	CASSLDYRFNGYTF
NA	TRBV5-1	TRBJ2-7	CASSLAGNYEQYF
NA	TRBV7-2	TRBJ2-5	CASSPQPSYGSWETQYF
TRBD1	TRBV5-1	TRBJ2-7	CASSLFPGQGAYEQYF
TRBD2	TRBV7-9	TRBJ2-1	CASSWGREGNEQFF
TRBD1	TRBV30	TRBJ1-5	CAWSVIGTAFNQPQHF
TRBD2	TRBV19	TRBJ2-3	CASSSGSGTDTQYF
NA	TRBV27	TRBJ1-5	CASSFQSNQPQHF
NA	TRBV10-3	TRBJ2-1	CAISAEGFENNEQFF
NA	TRBV6-1	TRBJ1-3	CASKRSGSGNTIYF
TRBD2	TRBV6-1	TRBJ2-3	CASSETSGHTDTQYF
NA	TRBV28	TRBJ2-2	CASSLSGAARGTGELFF
TRBD2	TRBV4-1	TRBJ2-5	CASRRTSGSGRETRYF
TRBD1	TRBV2	TRBJ2-2	CASRNTGGKSGELFF
NA	TRBV6-1	TRBJ2-7	CASTRMAGDYEQYF
TRBD1	TRBV10-3	TRBJ1-2	CAIGGGQGIGYGYTF
NA	TRBV27	TRBJ2-7	CASSAQGPYEQYF
NA	TRBV29-1	TRBJ2-3	CSVEPPSGTLGTDTQYF
TRBD1	TRBV5-4	TRBJ1-3	CASSLRTGSGNTIYF
TRBD1	TRBV7-9	TRBJ2-6	CASSLWANRGPGANVLTF
NA	TRBV21-1	TRBJ2-4	CASSKLGGIAKNIQYF
NA	TRBV7-2	TRBJ2-4	CASSLTALAKNIQYF
TRBD2	TRBV7-9	TRBJ2-5	CASSIGLAGIETQYF